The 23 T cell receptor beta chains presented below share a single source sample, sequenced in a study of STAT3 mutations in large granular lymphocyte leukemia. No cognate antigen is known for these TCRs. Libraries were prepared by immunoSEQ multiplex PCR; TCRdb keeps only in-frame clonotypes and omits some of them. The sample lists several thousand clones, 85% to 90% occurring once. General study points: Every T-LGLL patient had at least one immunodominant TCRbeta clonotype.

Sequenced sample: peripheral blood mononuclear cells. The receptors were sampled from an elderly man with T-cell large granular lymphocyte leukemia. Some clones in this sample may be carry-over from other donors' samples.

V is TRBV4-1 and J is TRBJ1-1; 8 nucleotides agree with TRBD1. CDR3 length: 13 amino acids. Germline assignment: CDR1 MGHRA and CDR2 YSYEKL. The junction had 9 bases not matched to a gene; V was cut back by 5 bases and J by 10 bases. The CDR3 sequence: CASSNDRGRRAFF. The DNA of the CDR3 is TGCGCCAGCAGCAACGACAGGGGAAGGAGAGCTTTCTTT.

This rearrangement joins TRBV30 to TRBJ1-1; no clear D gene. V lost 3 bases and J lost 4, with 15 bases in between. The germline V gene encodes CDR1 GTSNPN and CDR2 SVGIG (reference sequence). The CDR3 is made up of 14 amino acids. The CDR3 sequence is CAWREGVRSTEAFF. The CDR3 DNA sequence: TGTGCCTGGAGGGAGGGTGTGCGTAGCACTGAAGCTTTCTTT.

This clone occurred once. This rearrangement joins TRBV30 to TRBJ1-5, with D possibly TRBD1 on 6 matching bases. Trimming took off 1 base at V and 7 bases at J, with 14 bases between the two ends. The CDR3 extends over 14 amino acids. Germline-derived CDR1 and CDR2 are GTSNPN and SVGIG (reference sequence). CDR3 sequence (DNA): TGTGCCTGGAGTGGCGGACAGTCCGGGCAGCCCCAGCATTTT. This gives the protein CAWSGGQSGQPQHF. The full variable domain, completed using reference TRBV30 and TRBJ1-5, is SQTIHQWPATLVQPVGSPLSLECTVEGTSNPNLYWYRQAAGRGLQLLFYSVGIGQISSEVPQNLSASRPQDRQFILSSKKLLLSDSGFYLCAWSGGQSGQPQHFGDGTRLSIL.

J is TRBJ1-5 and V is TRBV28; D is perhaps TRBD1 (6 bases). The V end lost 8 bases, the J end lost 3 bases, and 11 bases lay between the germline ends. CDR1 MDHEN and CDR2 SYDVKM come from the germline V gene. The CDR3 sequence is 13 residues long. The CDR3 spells CASGGSFNQPQHF. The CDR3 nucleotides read TGTGCCAGCGGGGGCAGTTTCAATCAGCCCCAGCATTTT.

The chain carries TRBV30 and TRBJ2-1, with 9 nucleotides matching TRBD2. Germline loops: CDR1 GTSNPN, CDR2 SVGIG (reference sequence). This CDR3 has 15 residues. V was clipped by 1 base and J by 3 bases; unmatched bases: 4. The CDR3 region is CAWSEGTSFYNEQFF. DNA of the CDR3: TGTGCCTGGAGTGAGGGGACTAGCTTCTACAATGAGCAGTTCTTC. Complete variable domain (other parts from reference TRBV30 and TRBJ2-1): SQTIHQWPATLVQPVGSPLSLECTVEGTSNPNLYWYRQAAGRGLQLLFYSVGIGQISSEVPQNLSASRPQDRQFILSSKKLLLSDSGFYLCAWSEGTSFYNEQFFGPGTRLTVL.

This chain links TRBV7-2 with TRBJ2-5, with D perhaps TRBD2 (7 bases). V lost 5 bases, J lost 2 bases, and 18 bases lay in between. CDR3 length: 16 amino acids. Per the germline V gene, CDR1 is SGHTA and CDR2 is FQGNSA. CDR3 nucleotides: TGTGCCAGCAGCCTTCGTCGCGGGGGCCCTCAAGAGACCCAGTACTTC. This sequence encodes CASSLRRGGPQETQYF.

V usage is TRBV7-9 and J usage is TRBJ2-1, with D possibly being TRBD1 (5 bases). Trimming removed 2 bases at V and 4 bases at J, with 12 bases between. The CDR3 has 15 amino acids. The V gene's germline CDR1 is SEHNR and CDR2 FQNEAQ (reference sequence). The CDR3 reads CASSLTGPDYNEQFF. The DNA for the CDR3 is TGTGCCAGCAGCTTAACAGGTCCAGATTACAATGAGCAGTTCTTC. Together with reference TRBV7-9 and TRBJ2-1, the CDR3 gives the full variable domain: DTGVSQNPRHKITKRGQNVTFRCDPISEHNRLYWYRQTLGQGPEFLTYFQNEAQLEKSRLLSDRFSAERPKGSFSTLEIQRTEQGDSAMYLCASSLTGPDYNEQFFGPGTRLTVL.

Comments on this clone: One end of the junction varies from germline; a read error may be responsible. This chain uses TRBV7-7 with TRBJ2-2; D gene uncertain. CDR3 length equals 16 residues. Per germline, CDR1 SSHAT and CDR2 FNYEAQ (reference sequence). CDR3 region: CASSPSPNPITGELFF. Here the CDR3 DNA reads TGTGCTAGCAGCCCGTCCCCCAACCCGATCACCGGGGAGCTGTTTTTT. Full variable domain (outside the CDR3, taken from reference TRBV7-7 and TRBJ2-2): GAGVSQSPRYKVTKRGQDVTLRCDPISSHATLYWYQQALGQGPEFLTYFNYEAQPDKSGLPSDRFSAERPEGSISTLTIQRTEQRDSAMYRCASSPSPNPITGELFFGEGSRLTVL.

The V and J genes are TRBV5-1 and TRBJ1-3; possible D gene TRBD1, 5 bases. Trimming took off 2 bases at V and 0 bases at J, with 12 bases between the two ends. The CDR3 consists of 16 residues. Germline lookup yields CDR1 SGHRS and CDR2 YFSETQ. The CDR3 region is CASSFQGLGSGNTIYF. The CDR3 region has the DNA TGCGCCAGCAGCTTTCAGGGTCTCGGCTCTGGAAACACCATATATTTT.

The CDR3 spells CASSLRREPETQYF. DNA of the CDR3: TGTGCCAGCAGCTTACGGCGGGAGCCGGAGACCCAGTACTTC. This chain connects TRBV7-9 to TRBJ2-5; TRBD2 agrees at 7 bases. Trimming removed 2 bases from V and 5 bases from J; junction bases left unmatched: 5. This CDR3 contains 14 residues. Looked up from germline, CDR1 is SEHNR and CDR2 is FQNEAQ (reference sequence).

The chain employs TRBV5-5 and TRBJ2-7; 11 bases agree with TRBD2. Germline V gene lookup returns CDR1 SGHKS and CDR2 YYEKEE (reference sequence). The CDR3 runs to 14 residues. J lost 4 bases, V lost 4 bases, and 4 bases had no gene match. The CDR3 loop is CASSVLAGGYEQYF. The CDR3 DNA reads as TGTGCCAGCAGCGTCCTAGCGGGGGGTTACGAGCAGTACTTC.

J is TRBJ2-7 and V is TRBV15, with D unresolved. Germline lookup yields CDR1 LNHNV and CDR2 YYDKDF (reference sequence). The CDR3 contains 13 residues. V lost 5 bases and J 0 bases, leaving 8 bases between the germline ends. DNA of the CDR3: TGTGCCACCAGCCCCAGGTCCTCCTACGAGCAGTACTTC. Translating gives CATSPRSSYEQYF. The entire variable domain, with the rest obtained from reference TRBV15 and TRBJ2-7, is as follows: DAMVIQNPRYQVTQFGKPVTLSCSQTLNHNVMYWYQQKSSQAPKLLFHYYDKDFNNEADTPDNFQSRRPNTSFCFLDIRSPGLGDTAMYLCATSPRSSYEQYFGPGTRLTVT.

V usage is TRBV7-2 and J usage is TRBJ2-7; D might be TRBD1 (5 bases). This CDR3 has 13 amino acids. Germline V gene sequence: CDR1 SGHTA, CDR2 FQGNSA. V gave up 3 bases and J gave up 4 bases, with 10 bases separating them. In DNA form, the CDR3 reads TGTGCCAGCAGCTTCCAGGGATTTTACGAGCAGTACTTC. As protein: CASSFQGFYEQYF.

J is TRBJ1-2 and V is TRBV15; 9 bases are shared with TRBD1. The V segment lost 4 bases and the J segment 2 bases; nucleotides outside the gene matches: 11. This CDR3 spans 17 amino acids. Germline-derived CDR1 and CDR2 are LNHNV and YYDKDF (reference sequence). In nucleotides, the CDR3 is TGTGCCACCAGCACACACCTGGAGGGACAGGGAAACTATGGCTACACCTTC. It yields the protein CATSTHLEGQGNYGYTF. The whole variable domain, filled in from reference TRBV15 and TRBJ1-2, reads DAMVIQNPRYQVTQFGKPVTLSCSQTLNHNVMYWYQQKSSQAPKLLFHYYDKDFNNEADTPDNFQSRRPNTSFCFLDIRSPGLGDTAMYLCATSTHLEGQGNYGYTFGSGTRLTVV.

This CDR3 is CAWKQGYEQYF. In DNA, the CDR3 is TGTGCCTGGAAACAGGGCTACGAGCAGTACTTC. The chain links TRBV30 to TRBJ2-7; D may be TRBD1 (6 bases). The CDR3 runs 11 residues. Germline CDR1 is GTSNPN and CDR2 is SVGIG (reference sequence). The V end lost 4 bases, the J end lost 3 bases, and 7 bases lay between the germline ends.

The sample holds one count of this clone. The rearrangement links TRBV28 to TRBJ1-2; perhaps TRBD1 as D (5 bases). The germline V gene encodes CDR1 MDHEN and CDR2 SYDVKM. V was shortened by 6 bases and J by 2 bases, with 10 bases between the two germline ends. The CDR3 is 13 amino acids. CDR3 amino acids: CASSTTVNYGYTF. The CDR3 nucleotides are TGTGCCAGCAGCACGACAGTGAACTATGGCTACACCTTC.

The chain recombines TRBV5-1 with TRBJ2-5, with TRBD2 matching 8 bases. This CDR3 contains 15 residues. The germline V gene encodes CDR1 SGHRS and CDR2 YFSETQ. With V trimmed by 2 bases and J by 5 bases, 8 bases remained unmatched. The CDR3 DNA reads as TGCGCCAGCAGCTTTGGAGGGACTAGGGGCGAGACCCAGTACTTC. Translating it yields CASSFGGTRGETQYF.

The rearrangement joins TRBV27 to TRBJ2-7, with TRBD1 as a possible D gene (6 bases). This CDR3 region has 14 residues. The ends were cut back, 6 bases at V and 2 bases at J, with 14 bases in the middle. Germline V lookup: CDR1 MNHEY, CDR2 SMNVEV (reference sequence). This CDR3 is CASRLQGKPYEQYF. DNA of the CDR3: TGTGCCAGCAGACTACAGGGTAAGCCCTACGAGCAGTACTTC.

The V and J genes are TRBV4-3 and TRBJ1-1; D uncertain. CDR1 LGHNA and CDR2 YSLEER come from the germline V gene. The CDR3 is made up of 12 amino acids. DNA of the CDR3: TGCGCTACAAAGGGCGGCGGCACTGAAGCTTTCTTT. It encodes CATKGGGTEAFF.

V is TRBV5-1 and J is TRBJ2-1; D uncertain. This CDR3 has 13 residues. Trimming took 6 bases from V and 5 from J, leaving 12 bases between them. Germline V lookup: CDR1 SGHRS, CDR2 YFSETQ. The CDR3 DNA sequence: TGCGCCAGCAACGGTCTAAACAACAATGAGCAGTTCTTC. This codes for CASNGLNNNEQFF. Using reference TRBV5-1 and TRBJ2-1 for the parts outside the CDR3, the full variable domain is KAGVTQTPRYLIKTRGQQVTLSCSPISGHRSVSWYQQTPGQGLQFLFEYFSETQRNKGNFPGRFSGRQFSNSRSEMNVSTLELGDSALYLCASNGLNNNEQFFGPGTRLTVL.

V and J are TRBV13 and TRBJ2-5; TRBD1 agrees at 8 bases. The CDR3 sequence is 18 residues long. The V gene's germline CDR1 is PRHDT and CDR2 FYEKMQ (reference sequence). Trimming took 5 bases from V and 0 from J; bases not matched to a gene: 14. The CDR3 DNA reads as TGTGCCAGCAGCCCAAACCCCGGACAGGGCACGTACCAAGAGACCCAGTACTTC. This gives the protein CASSPNPGQGTYQETQYF.

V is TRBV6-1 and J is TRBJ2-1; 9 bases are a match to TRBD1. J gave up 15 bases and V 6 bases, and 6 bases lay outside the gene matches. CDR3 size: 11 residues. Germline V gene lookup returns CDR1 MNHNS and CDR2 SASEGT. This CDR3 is CASRQPGQGFF. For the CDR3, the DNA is TGTGCCAGCAGACAACCGGGACAGGGGTTCTTC.

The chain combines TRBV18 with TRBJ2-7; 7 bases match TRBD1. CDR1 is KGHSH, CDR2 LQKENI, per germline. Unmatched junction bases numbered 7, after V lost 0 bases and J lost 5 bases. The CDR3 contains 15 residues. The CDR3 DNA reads TGTGCCAGCTCACCACCTGGGACAGCCCGGAACGAGCAGTACTTC. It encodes CASSPPGTARNEQYF.